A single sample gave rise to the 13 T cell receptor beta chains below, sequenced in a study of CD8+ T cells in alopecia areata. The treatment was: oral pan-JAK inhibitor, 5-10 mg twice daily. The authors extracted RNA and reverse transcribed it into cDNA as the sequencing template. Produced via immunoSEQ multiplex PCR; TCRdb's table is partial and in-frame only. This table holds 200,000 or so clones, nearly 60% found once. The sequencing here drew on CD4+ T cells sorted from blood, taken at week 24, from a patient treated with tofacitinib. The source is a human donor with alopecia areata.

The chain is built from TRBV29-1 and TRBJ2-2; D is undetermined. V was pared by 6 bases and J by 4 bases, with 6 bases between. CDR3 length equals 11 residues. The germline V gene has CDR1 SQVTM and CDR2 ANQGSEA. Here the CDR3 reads CSVGSTGELFF. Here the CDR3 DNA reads TGCAGCGTGGGGTCCACCGGGGAGCTGTTTTTT.

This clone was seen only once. The CDR3 nucleotides read TGTGCCAGTAGTATCCCCGGGCCTCGGCCCCAGCATTTT. This gives the protein CASSIPGPRPQHF. This chain joins TRBV19 and TRBJ1-5; D gene uncertain. The germline V gene encodes CDR1 LNHDA and CDR2 SQIVND (reference sequence). This CDR3 has 13 residues. V lost 3 bases and J lost 9, with 12 bases in between.

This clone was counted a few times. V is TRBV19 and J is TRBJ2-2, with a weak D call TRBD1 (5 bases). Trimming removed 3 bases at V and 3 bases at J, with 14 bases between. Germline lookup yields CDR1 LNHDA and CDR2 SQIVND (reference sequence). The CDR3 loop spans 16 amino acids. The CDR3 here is CASSILRADDTGELFF. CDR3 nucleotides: TGTGCCAGTAGTATTCTCAGGGCTGACGACACCGGGGAGCTGTTTTTT.

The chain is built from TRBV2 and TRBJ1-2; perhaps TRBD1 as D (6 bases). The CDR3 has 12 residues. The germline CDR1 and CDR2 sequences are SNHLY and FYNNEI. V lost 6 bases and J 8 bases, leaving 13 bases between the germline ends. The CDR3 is CASRLGGNGYTF. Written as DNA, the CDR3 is TGTGCCAGCAGGCTAGGGGGGAACGGCTACACCTTC.

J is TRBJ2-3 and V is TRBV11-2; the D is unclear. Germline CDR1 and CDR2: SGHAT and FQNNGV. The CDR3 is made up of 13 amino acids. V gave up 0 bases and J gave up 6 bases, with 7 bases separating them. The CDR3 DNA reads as TGTGCCAGCAGCTTAGAATTAGAGGATACGCAGTATTTT. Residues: CASSLELEDTQYF. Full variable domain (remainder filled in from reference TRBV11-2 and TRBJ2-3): EAGVAQSPRYKIIEKRQSVAFWCNPISGHATLYWYQQILGQGPKLLIQFQNNGVVDDSQLPKDRFSAERLKGVDSTLKIQPAKLEDSAVYLCASSLELEDTQYFGPGTRLTVL.

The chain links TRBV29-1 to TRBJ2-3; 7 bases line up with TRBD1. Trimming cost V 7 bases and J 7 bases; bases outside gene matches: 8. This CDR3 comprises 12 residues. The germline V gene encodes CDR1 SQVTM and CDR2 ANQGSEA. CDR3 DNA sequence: TGCAGCGGGGGACGGACAGGACATACGCAGTATTTT. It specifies CSGGRTGHTQYF.

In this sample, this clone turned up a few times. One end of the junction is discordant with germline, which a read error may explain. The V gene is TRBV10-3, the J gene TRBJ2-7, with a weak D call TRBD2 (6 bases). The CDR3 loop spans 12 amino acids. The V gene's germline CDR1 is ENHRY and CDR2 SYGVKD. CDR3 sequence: CAISGRLEGTTF. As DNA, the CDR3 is TGTGCCATCAGTGGCCGCCTGGAGGGGACCACCTTC.

CDR3 sequence (DNA): TGTGCCAGCAGCCACGGAGGGGGGATCCCTGAAGCTTTCTTT. Its translation is CASSHGGGIPEAFF. This chain joins TRBV5-4 and TRBJ1-1; possible D gene TRBD1, 6 bases. Trimming left V 4 bases short and J 6 bases short, with 16 bases between. The germline V gene has CDR1 SGHNT and CDR2 YYREEE (reference sequence). This CDR3 region has 14 residues. The complete variable domain, with remaining parts taken from reference TRBV5-4 and TRBJ1-1, reads ETGVTQSPTHLIKTRGQQVTLRCSSQSGHNTVSWYQQALGQGPQFIFQYYREEENGRGNFPPRFSGLQFPNYSSELNVNALELDDSALYLCASSHGGGIPEAFFGQGTRLTVV.

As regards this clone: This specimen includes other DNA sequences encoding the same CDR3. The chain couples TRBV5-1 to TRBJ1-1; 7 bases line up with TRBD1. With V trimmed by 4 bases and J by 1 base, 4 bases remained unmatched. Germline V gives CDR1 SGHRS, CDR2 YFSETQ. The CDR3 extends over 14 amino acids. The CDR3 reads CASSPRQGNTEAFF. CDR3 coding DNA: TGCGCCAGCAGCCCCCGACAGGGGAACACTGAAGCTTTCTTT.

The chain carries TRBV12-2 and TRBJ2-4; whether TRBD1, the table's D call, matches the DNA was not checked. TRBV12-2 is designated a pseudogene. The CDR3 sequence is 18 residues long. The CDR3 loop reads CASRLNSESGQPKNIQYF. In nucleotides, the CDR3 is TGTGCAAGTCGCTTAAACTCTGAATCGGGACAGCCGAAAAACATTCAGTACTTC.

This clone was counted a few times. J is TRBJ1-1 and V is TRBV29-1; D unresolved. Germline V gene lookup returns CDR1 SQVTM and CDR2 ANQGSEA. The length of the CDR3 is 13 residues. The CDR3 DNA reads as TGCAGTCACACATATGTAGCTGCCACTGAAGCTTTCTTT. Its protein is CSHTYVAATEAFF.

The CDR3 sequence: CASSLFLAGNYNEQFF. The CDR3 region has the DNA TGTGCCAGCAGTTTATTCCTAGCGGGGAACTACAATGAGCAGTTCTTC. The rearrangement uses TRBV27 and TRBJ2-1, with 9 bases lining up with TRBD2. V lost 1 base to trimming and J lost 3 bases; unmatched junction nucleotides: 4. CDR3 length equals 16 residues. The germline V gene encodes CDR1 MNHEY and CDR2 SMNVEV (reference sequence).

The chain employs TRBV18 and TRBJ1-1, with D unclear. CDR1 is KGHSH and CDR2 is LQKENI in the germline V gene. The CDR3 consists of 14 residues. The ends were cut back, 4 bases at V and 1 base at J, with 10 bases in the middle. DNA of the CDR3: TGTGCCAGCTCACAGGCCCTTGAGAACACTGAAGCTTTCTTT. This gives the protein CASSQALENTEAFF.